This T cell receptor beta chain was recorded in a study of T cell responses to AZD1222 COVID-19 vaccine. Study-level findings and limits: Of spike-specific TCRs, nearly half reportedly target regions left unmutated in variants. Donors were mostly white British, more females; clonal diversity possibly underestimated. Along spike, vaccine-associated CD4 TCRs were found throughout, with dominance at 160-218 and 743-854. After the peak T cell response, and only then, were repertoires sampled.

The germline V gene has CDR1 LGHDT and CDR2 YNNKEL (reference sequence). The CDR3 consists of 15 residues. V gave up 5 bases and J gave up 7 bases; unmatched junction bases: 12. As to this clone: The antigen is undetermined.

TCRdb keeps only in-frame clones here, not all; method: immunoSEQ multiplex PCR. The sample consists of fewer than 75,000 clones, about 90% of them appearing once. This receptor was identified in an adult who received the MenACWY meningococcal vaccine as a control. This chain connects TRBV3-1 (or the pseudogene TRBV3-2) to TRBJ2-7; the match to TRBD1 covers 9 bases. The sequenced sample was peripheral blood, obtained 28 days after the second dose of the MenACWY control vaccine. The CDR3 sequence: CASSASSGTGHEQYF. The CDR3 bases are TGTGCCAGCAGCGCATCGTCCGGGACAGGGCATGAGCAGTACTTC.